Included here is one TCR beta chain sequence, with context. The sample belongs to a study of blood T cell repertoires in COVID-19. Overall study: The United States, Italy and Spain provided the acute and convalescent COVID-19 samples. The analysed material was cDNA or gDNA that came from T cells, B-cell-depleted T cells, or PBMCs.

CDR1 and CDR2 from the germline V gene are LNHDA and SQIVND (reference sequence). Trimming stripped 1 base from V and 4 bases from J, with 11 bases between. The CDR3 loop spans 15 amino acids. Per the original data handling: Estimation of nucleated cell counts was performed using reference gene primer amplification. The method was immunoSEQ multiplex PCR; TCRdb's version includes in-frame clones alone and lacks a portion of them. V, J and clone size are taken as reported in that table, and D and trimming were inferred from the DNA itself. The profile covers roughly 200,000 clones, with around 80% appearing a single time and roughly 2.8% taken by the ten largest.

The sample was peripheral blood. The receptor was isolated from a woman aged 80 or over with active or convalescent COVID-19. This chain joins TRBV19 and TRBJ2-1; no reliable D call. This CDR3 reads CASSIGSHRYNEQFF. The CDR3 DNA follows: TGTGCCAGTAGTATAGGTAGCCACCGGTACAATGAGCAGTTCTTC.